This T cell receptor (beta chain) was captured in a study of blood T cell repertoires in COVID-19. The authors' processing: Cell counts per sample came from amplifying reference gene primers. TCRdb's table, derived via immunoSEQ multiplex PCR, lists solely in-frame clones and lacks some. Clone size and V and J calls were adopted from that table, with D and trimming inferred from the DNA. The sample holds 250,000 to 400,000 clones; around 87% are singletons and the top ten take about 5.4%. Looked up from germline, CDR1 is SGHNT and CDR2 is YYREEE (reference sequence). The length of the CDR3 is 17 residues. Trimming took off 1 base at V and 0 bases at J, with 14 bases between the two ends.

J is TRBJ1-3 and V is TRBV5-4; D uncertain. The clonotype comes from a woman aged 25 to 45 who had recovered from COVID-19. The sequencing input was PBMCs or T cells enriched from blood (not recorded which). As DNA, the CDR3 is TGTGCCAGCAGCTTGCCCAAGTCAGATCGCTCTGGAAACACCATATATTTT. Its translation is CASSLPKSDRSGNTIYF.